These T cell receptor beta chains were read from a single sample in a study of blood T cell repertoires in COVID-19. The data were produced by immunoSEQ multiplex PCR, yet TCRdb's version contains in-frame clones alone and is incomplete. Altogether roughly 190,000 clones are present, 80% to 90% being singletons, with the ten largest covering approximately 11%. Sequenced material: peripheral blood. These receptors were taken from a woman aged 40 to 50 with COVID-19, enrolled during active disease. The CDR3 runs from the conserved cysteine through the conserved F or W. Each record gives: CDR3 protein, CDR3 DNA, D gene, J gene, clone size, V gene. D genes are given only for firm matches. The size of a clone is reported for some rows only, either as once, few or many, or as a class for expanded clones.

CDR3: CASSLQETQYF; DNA: TGTGCCAGCAGCCTTCAAGAGACCCAGTACTTC; D: .; J: TRBJ2-5; size: .; V: TRBV11-2
CDR3: CASSRGAEHGEQFF; DNA: TGTGCCAGCAGCCGAGGAGCGGAACACGGTGAGCAGTTCTTC; D: .; J: TRBJ2-1; size: .; V: TRBV4-2
CDR3: CASSQVKNSYYGYTF; DNA: TGCGCCAGCAGCCAAGTTAAGAACAGCTACTATGGCTACACCTTC; D: .; J: TRBJ1-2; size: .; V: TRBV4-1
CDR3: CASSVVRTGGNSPLHF; DNA: TGTGCCAGCAGTGTTGTGCGGACAGGGGGGAATTCACCCCTCCACTTT; D: TRBD1; J: TRBJ1-6; size: once; V: TRBV6-1
CDR3: CASTYEQGAGTEAFF; DNA: TGTGCCAGCACGTATGAACAGGGGGCTGGGACTGAAGCTTTCTTT; D: TRBD1; J: TRBJ1-1; size: once; V: TRBV2
CDR3: CASTGNVYEQYF; DNA: TGTGCCAGCACAGGGAATGTCTACGAGCAGTACTTC; D: .; J: TRBJ2-7; size: .; V: TRBV28
CDR3: CAWASSGGTGRTEAFF; DNA: TGTGCCTGGGCTAGCTCAGGAGGGACCGGGCGGACTGAAGCTTTCTTT; D: .; J: TRBJ1-1; size: once; V: TRBV30
CDR3: CASSLGGGDQPQHF; DNA: TGCGCCAGCAGCTTGGGGGGAGGAGATCAGCCCCAGCATTTT; D: .; J: TRBJ1-5; size: few; V: TRBV5-1
CDR3: CASSPLQGPEYNEQFF; DNA: TGTGCCAGCAGTCCTCTACAGGGGCCAGAGTACAATGAGCAGTTCTTC; D: TRBD1; J: TRBJ2-1; size: once; V: TRBV28
CDR3: CSGSNYEQYF; DNA: TGCAGTGGTAGCAACTACGAGCAGTACTTC; D: .; J: TRBJ2-7; size: .; V: TRBV20-1
CDR3: CASSLIRVTSGRDTGELFF; DNA: TGTGCCAGCAGCTTAATCAGGGTGACTAGCGGGAGGGACACCGGGGAGCTGTTTTTT; D: TRBD2; J: TRBJ2-2; size: .; V: TRBV11-2
CDR3: CATSTGQESGEQYF; DNA: TGTGCCACCAGCACAGGACAGGAGTCAGGCGAGCAGTACTTC; D: TRBD1; J: TRBJ2-7; size: .; V: TRBV15
CDR3: CAIGRQVSEQFF; DNA: TGTGCCATCGGGAGGCAGGTTAGTGAGCAGTTCTTC; D: TRBD2; J: TRBJ2-1; size: .; V: TRBV28
CDR3: CASTLTGNMNTEAFF; DNA: TGCGCCAGCACCTTGACAGGAAACATGAACACTGAAGCTTTCTTT; D: .; J: TRBJ1-1; size: once; V: TRBV5-1
CDR3: CASSLVVRGPYGYTF; DNA: TGTGCCAGCAGTTTAGTGGTCAGGGGACCCTATGGCTACACCTTC; D: .; J: TRBJ1-2; size: .; V: TRBV28
CDR3: CASSQKRTNTEAFF; DNA: TGTGCCAGCAGTCAGAAGCGCACGAACACTGAAGCTTTCTTT; D: .; J: TRBJ1-1; size: .; V: TRBV16
CDR3: CASSLGTSGVRGTQYF; DNA: TGTGCCAGCAGCCTGGGGACTAGCGGAGTCCGGGGGACCCAGTACTTC; D: TRBD2; J: TRBJ2-5; size: once; V: TRBV7-6
CDR3: CASSYTDRARTF; DNA: TGTGCCAGCAGTTACACGGACAGGGCGAGGACCTTC; D: TRBD1; J: TRBJ1-2; size: .; V: TRBV6-2/TRBV6-3
CDR3: CASSLGEGARRGYGYTF; DNA: TGTGCCAGCAGCTTGGGAGAGGGGGCACGTCGAGGCTATGGCTACACCTTC; D: TRBD1; J: TRBJ1-2; size: .; V: TRBV5-4
CDR3: CASSLGRTSGRVYEQYF; DNA: TGTGCCAGCAGCTTAGGCCGGACTAGCGGGAGGGTTTACGAGCAGTACTTC; D: TRBD2; J: TRBJ2-7; size: .; V: TRBV7-8
CDR3: CASSTPLEGQGDNEQFF; DNA: TGTGCCAGCAGCACACCTCTCGAAGGACAGGGGGACAATGAGCAGTTCTTC; D: TRBD1; J: TRBJ2-1; size: .; V: TRBV9
CDR3: CASSLDGTDPYGYTF; DNA: TGTGCCAGCAGCTTAGATGGGACAGACCCTTATGGCTACACCTTC; D: TRBD1; J: TRBJ1-2; size: .; V: TRBV11-3
CDR3: CASSLLSTTVEQYF; DNA: TGTGCCAGCAGTCTTCTCAGTACTACGGTCGAGCAGTACTTC; D: .; J: TRBJ2-7; size: once; V: TRBV28
CDR3: CASSLPPGVGGNIQYF; DNA: TGTGCCAGCAGTTTACCCCCCGGGGTGGGTGGAAACATTCAGTACTTC; D: .; J: TRBJ2-4; size: .; V: TRBV28
CDR3: CASSLIAGGRSGNTEAFF; DNA: TGTGCCAGCAGCTTAATCGCAGGGGGGCGGTCGGGGAACACTGAAGCTTTCTTT; D: TRBD1; J: TRBJ1-1; size: .; V: TRBV7-9
CDR3: CASSLQENTEAFF; DNA: TGTGCCAGCAGCTTACAGGAGAACACTGAAGCTTTCTTT; D: .; J: TRBJ1-1; size: .; V: TRBV7-2
CDR3: CASKEQELAGQVSGYTF; DNA: TGCGCCAGCAAGGAACAAGAGCTAGCAGGACAGGTCTCTGGCTACACCTTC; D: TRBD1; J: TRBJ1-2; size: .; V: TRBV4-1
CDR3: CASTGTSYEQYF; DNA: TGTGCCAGCACCGGGACTTCCTACGAGCAGTACTTC; D: .; J: TRBJ2-7; size: .; V: TRBV6-5
CDR3: CATLQGYYGYTF; DNA: TGTGCCACCCTACAGGGTTACTATGGCTACACCTTC; D: .; J: TRBJ1-2; size: .; V: TRBV19
CDR3: CASSYETSGRSGELFF; DNA: TGTGCCAGCAGCTATGAGACTAGCGGGAGATCCGGGGAGCTGTTTTTT; D: TRBD2; J: TRBJ2-2; size: .; V: TRBV11-1
CDR3: CASSALAGPTDTQYF; DNA: TGTGCCAGCAGCGCTCTAGCGGGACCCACAGATACGCAGTATTTT; D: TRBD2; J: TRBJ2-3; size: .; V: TRBV27
CDR3: CASSPEQGASATNEKLFF; DNA: TGTGCCAGCTCACCAGAACAGGGGGCGAGTGCAACTAATGAAAAACTGTTTTTT; D: TRBD1; J: TRBJ1-4; size: once; V: TRBV18
CDR3: CASSIPTGGAETQYF; DNA: TGTGCCAGTAGTATCCCGACCGGGGGGGCAGAGACCCAGTACTTC; D: TRBD2; J: TRBJ2-5; size: .; V: TRBV19
CDR3: CASSLEKGAGYGYTF; DNA: TGTGCCAGCAGCTTAGAAAAGGGGGCGGGCTATGGCTACACCTTC; D: TRBD1; J: TRBJ1-2; size: .; V: TRBV7-8
CDR3: CASSLEGTGSEKLFF; DNA: TGTGCCAGCAGCTTGGAAGGGACAGGGAGTGAAAAACTGTTTTTT; D: TRBD1; J: TRBJ1-4; size: .; V: TRBV5-8
CDR3: CASEGQIPSYGYTF; DNA: TGTGCCAGTGAGGGACAGATTCCCTCCTATGGCTACACCTTC; D: TRBD1; J: TRBJ1-2; size: few; V: TRBV19
CDR3: CASSDTTGSSYNEQFF; DNA: TGTGCCAGCAGCGACACGACAGGGAGCTCCTACAATGAGCAGTTCTTC; D: TRBD1; J: TRBJ2-1; size: .; V: TRBV7-3